This T cell receptor beta chain was sequenced in a study of CD8 T cells in Susac syndrome. Blood CD8+ and CD4+ T cells underwent high-throughput TCR beta sequencing. Study-level points and caveats: It was acknowledged by the study that relatively few individuals were included in its TCR sequencing and HLA analysis.

The authors reverse transcribed about 0.45 to 1 ug RNA with random hexamers. In TCRdb, the immunoSEQ multiplex PCR reads were re-called with MiXCR into one record per CDR3 protein. Of about 20,000 distinct CDR3 sequences in the sample, around 94% were seen once. Per the germline V gene, CDR1 is DFQATT and CDR2 is SNEGSKA (reference sequence). CDR3 length equals 14 residues. Unmatched junction bases numbered 10, after V lost 6 bases and J lost 2 bases. On this clonotype itself: What it recognizes is unknown.

Sequencing used CD8+ T cells from PBMCs. The V call is TRBV20-1, the J call TRBJ2-7, with TRBD1 identical over 7 bases. This TCR was recovered from a human donor in good health. CDR3 amino acids: CSAPSRDRPYEQYF. CDR3 coding DNA: TGCAGTGCCCCCTCCCGGGACAGACCCTACGAGCAGTACTTC.